Below, one T cell receptor beta chain is given with its context. Authors' data handling: Nucleated cell counts were estimated from reference gene primer amplification. Profiling relied on immunoSEQ multiplex PCR, and the TCRdb table lists in-frame clones only, not all of them. Clone size and the V and J calls come from that table; the DNA yielded D and trimming. The sample records around 250,000 clones, more than 80% being singletons. Recruits, aged about 18 to 100 years, lived in 24 US areas. This entry belongs to a study of blood T cell repertoires in COVID-19. Study overall: Sources were T cells, B-cell-depleted T cells, or PBMCs; the material itself was cDNA or gDNA.

Trimming left V 5 bases short and J 4 bases short, with 15 bases between. Germline assignment: CDR1 MDHEN and CDR2 SYDVKM. The CDR3 totals 15 residues. V usage is TRBV28 and J usage is TRBJ1-5, with TRBD1 as a possible D gene (5 bases). The TCR was taken from a man aged 45-60 years who had been exposed to COVID-19. Sequencing was carried out using PBMCs or T cells enriched from blood (not recorded which). The CDR3 DNA follows: TGTGCCAGCAGTGCAGACGGGGGGTTGAATCAGCCCCAGCATTTT. Its translation: CASSADGGLNQPQHF.